This T cell receptor beta chain was observed in a study of graft-versus-host responses after intestinal transplantation. Per germline, CDR1 SGDLS and CDR2 YYNGEE. Germline trimming cut 2 bases from V and 4 bases from J; bases unmatched to any gene: 2. CDR3 length: 13 amino acids. Here immunoSEQ multiplex PCR was the method, and the copy in TCRdb shows in-frame clones only, minus some. The profile shows tens of thousands of clones, about 90% of them singletons. On this clone: The antigen remains unidentified.

The specimen was unstimulated CD8+ T cells sorted from spleen or lymph node cells, collected before intestinal transplant. The J gene is TRBJ2-5, the V gene TRBV9, with 7 nucleotides matching TRBD2. The receptor was derived from a human donor who received an intestinal transplant. CDR3 sequence reads: CASSVGGIETQYF. The CDR3 coding sequence is TGTGCCAGCAGCGTGGGGGGGATAGAGACCCAGTACTTC.